The 7 T cell receptor beta chains below were found in one sample sequenced in a study of blood T cell repertoires in COVID-19. Repertoires were generated with immunoSEQ multiplex PCR, while TCRdb's copy carries only in-frame clones and drops some. Here the sample spans roughly 250,000 clones, roughly 89% being singletons. Sequenced sample: peripheral blood. The receptors originated from a man in his thirties or forties with acute or convalescent COVID-19.

J is TRBJ1-2 and V is TRBV9; 9 positions agree with TRBD1. The CDR3 is 14 amino acids. Trimming took 0 bases from V and 7 from J; bases not matched to a gene: 4. Germline CDR1 is SGDLS and CDR2 is YYNGEE. CDR3 sequence (DNA): TGTGCCAGCAGCGTAGATGGACAGGGGTCTGGCTACACCTTC. Its protein is CASSVDGQGSGYTF.

The chain links TRBV9 to TRBJ1-6; the D is unclear. Germline loops: CDR1 SGDLS, CDR2 YYNGEE. The CDR3 has 12 residues. With 7 bases removed from V and 7 bases from J, the gap between germline ends came to 9 bases. For the CDR3, the DNA is TGTGCCAGCGATAACGGGAATTCACCCCTCCACTTT. It translates to CASDNGNSPLHF.

The genes are TRBV2 and TRBJ2-5; 10 positions agree with TRBD2. Germline V CDR1 and CDR2: SNHLY, FYNNEI. J gave up 1 base and V 4 bases, and 6 bases lay outside the gene matches. The CDR3 covers 16 residues. Here the CDR3 reads CASSVGSGGFQETQYF. CDR3 DNA: TGTGCCAGCAGTGTCGGTAGCGGGGGGTTCCAAGAGACCCAGTACTTC.

The genes are TRBV5-1 and TRBJ1-5; D not resolved. The CDR3 contains 13 residues. Germline V CDR1 and CDR2: SGHRS, YFSETQ. Trimming took off 5 bases at V and 6 bases at J, with 12 bases between the two ends. DNA of the CDR3: TGCGCCAGCAGAGTGGACTACGGTCAGCCCCAGCATTTT. Translating gives CASRVDYGQPQHF.

The genes are TRBV15 and TRBJ2-7, with D unresolved. V was pared by 0 bases and J by 7 bases, with 10 bases between. Germline V lookup: CDR1 LNHNV, CDR2 YYDKDF (reference sequence). This CDR3 comprises 13 residues. CDR3 protein: CATSRDITEEQYF. DNA of the CDR3: TGTGCCACCAGCAGAGATATCACTGAGGAGCAGTACTTC.

The chain employs TRBV5-1 and TRBJ2-4; 8 bases are a match to TRBD1. CDR1 and CDR2 (germline): SGHRS, YFSETQ. J lost 7 bases, V lost 3 bases, and 3 bases had no gene match. This CDR3 comprises 13 residues. Here the CDR3 DNA reads TGCGCCAGCAGCTCGGACAGGGCGAACATTCAGTACTTC. Translated, it gives CASSSDRANIQYF.

The chain is built from TRBV7-3 and TRBJ2-1; tentatively, D is TRBD2 (6 bases). The V end lost 1 base, the J end lost 3 bases, and 16 bases lay between the germline ends. Germline V gene sequence: CDR1 SGHTA, CDR2 FQGTGA. The CDR3 extends over 17 amino acids. This CDR3 is CASSLIILAFFYNEQFF. The CDR3 DNA reads TGTGCCAGCAGCTTAATCATACTAGCCTTTTTCTACAATGAGCAGTTCTTC. The full variable domain, completed using reference TRBV7-3 and TRBJ2-1, is GAGVSQTPSNKVTEKGKYVELRCDPISGHTALYWYRQSLGQGPEFLIYFQGTGAADDSGLPNDRFFAVRPEGSVSTLKIQRTERGDSAVYLCASSLIILAFFYNEQFFGPGTRLTVL.